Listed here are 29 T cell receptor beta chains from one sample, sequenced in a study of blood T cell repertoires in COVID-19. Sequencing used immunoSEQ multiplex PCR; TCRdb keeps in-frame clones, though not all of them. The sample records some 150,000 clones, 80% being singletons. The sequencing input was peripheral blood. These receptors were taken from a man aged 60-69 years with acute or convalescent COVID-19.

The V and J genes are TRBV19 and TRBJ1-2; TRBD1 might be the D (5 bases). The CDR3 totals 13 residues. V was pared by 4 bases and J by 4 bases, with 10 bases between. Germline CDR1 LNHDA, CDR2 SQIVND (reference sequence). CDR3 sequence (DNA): TGTGCCAGTAGTACCTCGGGACTCTATGGCTACACCTTC. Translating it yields CASSTSGLYGYTF.

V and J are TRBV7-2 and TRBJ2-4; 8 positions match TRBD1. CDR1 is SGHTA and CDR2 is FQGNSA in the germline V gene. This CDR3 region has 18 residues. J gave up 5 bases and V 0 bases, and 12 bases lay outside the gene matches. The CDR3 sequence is CASSLAPWTGSSQNIQYF. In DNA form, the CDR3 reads TGTGCCAGCAGCTTAGCCCCCTGGACAGGGTCCAGCCAAAACATTCAGTACTTC. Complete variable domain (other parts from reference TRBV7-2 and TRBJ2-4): GAGVSQSPSNKVTEKGKDVELRCDPISGHTALYWYRQSLGQGLEFLIYFQGNSAPDKSGLPSDRFSAERTGGSVSTLTIQRTQQEDSAVYLCASSLAPWTGSSQNIQYFGAGTRLSVL.

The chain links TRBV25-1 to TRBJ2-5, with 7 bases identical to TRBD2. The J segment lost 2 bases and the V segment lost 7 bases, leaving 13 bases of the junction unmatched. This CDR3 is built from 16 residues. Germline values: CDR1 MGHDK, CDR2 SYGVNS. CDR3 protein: CASTEVGGGRQETQYF. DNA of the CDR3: TGTGCCAGCACCGAAGTTGGGGGAGGGAGACAAGAGACCCAGTACTTC.

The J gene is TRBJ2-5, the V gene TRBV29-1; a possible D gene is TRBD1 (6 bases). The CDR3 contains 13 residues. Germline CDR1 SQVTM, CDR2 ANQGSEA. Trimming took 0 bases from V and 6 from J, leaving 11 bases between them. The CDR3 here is CSVEETQGKTQYF. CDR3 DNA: TGCAGCGTTGAAGAGACCCAGGGGAAGACCCAGTACTTC.

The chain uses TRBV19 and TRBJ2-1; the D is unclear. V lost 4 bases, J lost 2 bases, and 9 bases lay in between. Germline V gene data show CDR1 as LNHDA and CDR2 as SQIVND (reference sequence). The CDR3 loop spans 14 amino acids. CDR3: CASSTLKPYNEQFF. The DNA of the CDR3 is TGTGCCAGTAGTACCCTAAAGCCCTACAATGAGCAGTTCTTC. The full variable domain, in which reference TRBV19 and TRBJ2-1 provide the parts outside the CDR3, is DGGITQSPKYLFRKEGQNVTLSCEQNLNHDAMYWYRQDPGQGLRLIYYSQIVNDFQKGDIAEGYSVSREKKESFPLTVTSAQKNPTAFYLCASSTLKPYNEQFFGPGTRLTVL.

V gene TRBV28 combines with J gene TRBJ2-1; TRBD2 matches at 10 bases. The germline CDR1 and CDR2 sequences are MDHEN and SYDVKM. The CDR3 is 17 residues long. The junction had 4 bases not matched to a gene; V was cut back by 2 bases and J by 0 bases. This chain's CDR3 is CASSLPVAGGSYNEQFF. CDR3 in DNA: TGTGCCAGCAGTTTACCCGTAGCGGGAGGCTCCTACAATGAGCAGTTCTTC. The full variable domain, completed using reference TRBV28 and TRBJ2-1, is DVKVTQSSRYLVKRTGEKVFLECVQDMDHENMFWYRQDPGLGLRLIYFSYDVKMKEKGDIPEGYSVSREKKERFSLILESASTNQTSMYLCASSLPVAGGSYNEQFFGPGTRLTVL.

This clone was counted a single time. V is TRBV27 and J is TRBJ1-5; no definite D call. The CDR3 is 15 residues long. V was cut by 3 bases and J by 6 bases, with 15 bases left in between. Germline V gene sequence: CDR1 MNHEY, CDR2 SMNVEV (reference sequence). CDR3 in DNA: TGTGCCAGCAGTTTTATCTCCGGAACGGGTCAGCCCCAGCATTTT. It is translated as CASSFISGTGQPQHF.

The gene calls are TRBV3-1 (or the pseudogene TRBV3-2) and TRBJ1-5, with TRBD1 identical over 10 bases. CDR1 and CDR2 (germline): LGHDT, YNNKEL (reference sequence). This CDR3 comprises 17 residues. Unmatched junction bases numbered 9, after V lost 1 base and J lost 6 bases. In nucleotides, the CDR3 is TGTGCCAGCAGCCAAGGGGATGGGACAGGGGTTTGTCAGCCCCAGCATTTT. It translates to CASSQGDGTGVCQPQHF.

Here the CDR3 reads CASSPSIIAGGTGELFF. The CDR3 DNA is TGTGCCAGCAGCCCCTCGATCATAGCGGGAGGCACCGGGGAGCTGTTTTTT. The chain uses TRBV4-2 and TRBJ2-2; 10 bases map to TRBD2. The J segment lost 4 bases and the V segment lost 4 bases, leaving 9 bases of the junction unmatched. Germline V gives CDR1 LGHNA, CDR2 YNFKEQ. The CDR3 contains 17 residues.

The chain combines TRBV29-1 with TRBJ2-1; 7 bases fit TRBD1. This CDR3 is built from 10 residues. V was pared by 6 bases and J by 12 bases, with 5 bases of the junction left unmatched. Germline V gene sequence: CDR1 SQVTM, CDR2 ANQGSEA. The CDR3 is CSVNWDRQFF. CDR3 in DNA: TGCAGCGTGAATTGGGACAGGCAGTTCTTC.

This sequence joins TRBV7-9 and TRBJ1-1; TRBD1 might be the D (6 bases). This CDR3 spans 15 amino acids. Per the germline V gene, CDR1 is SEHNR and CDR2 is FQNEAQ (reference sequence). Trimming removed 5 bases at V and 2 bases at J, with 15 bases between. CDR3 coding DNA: TGTGCCAGCAGCCCAGGGGTTACAAGAAACACTGAAGCTTTCTTT. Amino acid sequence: CASSPGVTRNTEAFF.

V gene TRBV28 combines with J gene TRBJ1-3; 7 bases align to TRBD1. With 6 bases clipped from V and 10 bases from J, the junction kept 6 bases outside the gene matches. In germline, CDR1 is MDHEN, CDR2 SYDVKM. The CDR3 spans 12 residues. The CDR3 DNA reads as TGTGCCAGCAGCCGTCCACAGGGGACCATATATTTT. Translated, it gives CASSRPQGTIYF.

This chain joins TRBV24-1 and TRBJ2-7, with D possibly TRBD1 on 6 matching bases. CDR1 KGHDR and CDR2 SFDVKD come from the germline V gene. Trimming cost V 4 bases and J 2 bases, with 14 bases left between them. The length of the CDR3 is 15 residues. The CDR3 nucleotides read TGTGCCACCAGTGAATTTCGGACAGCAGCCTACGAGCAGTACTTC. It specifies CATSEFRTAAYEQYF.

CDR3 residues: CASSLWDRGNQPQHF. DNA of the CDR3: TGTGCCAGTAGCCTCTGGGACAGGGGCAATCAGCCCCAGCATTTT. This sequence joins TRBV19 and TRBJ1-5, with TRBD1 identical over 9 bases. Unmatched junction bases numbered 5, after V lost 6 bases and J lost 2 bases. Germline V gives CDR1 LNHDA, CDR2 SQIVND (reference sequence). The CDR3 runs to 15 residues.

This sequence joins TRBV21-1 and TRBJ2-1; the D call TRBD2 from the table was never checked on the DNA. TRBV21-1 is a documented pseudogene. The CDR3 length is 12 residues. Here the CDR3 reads CASSPREDEQFF. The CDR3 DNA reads TGTGCCAGCAGCCCCAGGGAGGATGAGCAGTTCTTC.

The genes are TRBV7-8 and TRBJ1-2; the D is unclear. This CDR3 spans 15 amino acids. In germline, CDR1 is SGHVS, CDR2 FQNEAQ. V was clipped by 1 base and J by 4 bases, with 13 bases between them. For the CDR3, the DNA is TGTGCCAGCAGCTTAGATCCCGGGGTTGGCTATGGCTACACCTTC. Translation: CASSLDPGVGYGYTF.

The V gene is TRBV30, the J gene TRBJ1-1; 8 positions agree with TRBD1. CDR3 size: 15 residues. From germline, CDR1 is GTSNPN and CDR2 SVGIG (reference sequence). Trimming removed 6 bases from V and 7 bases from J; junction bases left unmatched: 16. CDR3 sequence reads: CACPGQEGGESEAFF. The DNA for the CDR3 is TGTGCCTGTCCGGGACAGGAGGGGGGGGAGAGTGAAGCTTTCTTT. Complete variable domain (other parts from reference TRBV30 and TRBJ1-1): SQTIHQWPATLVQPVGSPLSLECTVEGTSNPNLYWYRQAAGRGLQLLFYSVGIGQISSEVPQNLSASRPQDRQFILSSKKLLLSDSGFYLCACPGQEGGESEAFFGQGTRLTVV.

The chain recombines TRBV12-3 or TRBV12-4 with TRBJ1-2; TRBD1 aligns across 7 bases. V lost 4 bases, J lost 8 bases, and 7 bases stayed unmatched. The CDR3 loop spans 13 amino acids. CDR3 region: CASSWGTVKGYTF. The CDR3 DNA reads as TGTGCCAGCAGTTGGGGGACAGTGAAGGGCTACACCTTC.

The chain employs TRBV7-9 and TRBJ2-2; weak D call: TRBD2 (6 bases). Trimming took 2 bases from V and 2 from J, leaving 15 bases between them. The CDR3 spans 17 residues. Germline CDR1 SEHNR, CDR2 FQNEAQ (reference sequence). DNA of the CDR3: TGTGCCAGCAGCTTACGGCTAGCGAGGCGAAACACCGGGGAGCTGTTTTTT. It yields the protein CASSLRLARRNTGELFF.

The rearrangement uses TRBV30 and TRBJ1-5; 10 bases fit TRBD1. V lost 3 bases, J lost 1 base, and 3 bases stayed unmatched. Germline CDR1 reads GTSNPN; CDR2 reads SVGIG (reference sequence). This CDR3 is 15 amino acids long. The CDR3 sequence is CAWSDRGRSNQPQHF. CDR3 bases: TGTGCCTGGAGCGACAGGGGGCGAAGCAATCAGCCCCAGCATTTT.

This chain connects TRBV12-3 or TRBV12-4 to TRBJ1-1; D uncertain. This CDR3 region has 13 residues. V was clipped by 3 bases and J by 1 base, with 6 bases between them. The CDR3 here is CASSFGENTEAFF. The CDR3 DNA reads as TGTGCCAGCAGTTTTGGAGAGAACACTGAAGCTTTCTTT.

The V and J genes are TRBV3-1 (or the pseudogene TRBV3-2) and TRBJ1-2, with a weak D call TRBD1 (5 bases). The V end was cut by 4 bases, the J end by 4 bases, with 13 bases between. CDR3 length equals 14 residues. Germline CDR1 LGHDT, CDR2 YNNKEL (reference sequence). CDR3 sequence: CASSPTAFAYGYTF. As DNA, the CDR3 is TGTGCCAGCAGCCCGACAGCATTTGCCTATGGCTACACCTTC.

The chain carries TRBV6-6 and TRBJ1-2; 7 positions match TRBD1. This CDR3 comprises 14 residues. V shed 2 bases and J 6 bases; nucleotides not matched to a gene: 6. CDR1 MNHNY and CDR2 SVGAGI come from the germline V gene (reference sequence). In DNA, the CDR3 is TGTGCCAGCAGTTACGCCCAGACAGGGAATGGCTACACCTTC. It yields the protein CASSYAQTGNGYTF.

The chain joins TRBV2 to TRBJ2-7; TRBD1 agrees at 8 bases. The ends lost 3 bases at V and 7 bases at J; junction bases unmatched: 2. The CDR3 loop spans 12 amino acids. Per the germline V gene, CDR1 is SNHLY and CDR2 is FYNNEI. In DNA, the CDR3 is TGTGCCAGCAGTGACAGGGGGCTTGAGCAGTACTTC. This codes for CASSDRGLEQYF.

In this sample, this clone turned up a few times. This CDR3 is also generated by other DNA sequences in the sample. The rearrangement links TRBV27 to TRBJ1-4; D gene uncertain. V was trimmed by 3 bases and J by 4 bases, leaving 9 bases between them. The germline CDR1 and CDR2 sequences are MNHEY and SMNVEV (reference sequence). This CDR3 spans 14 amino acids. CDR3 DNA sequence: TGTGCCAGCAGTTTCTCCGGGGTTAATGAAAAACTGTTTTTT. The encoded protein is CASSFSGVNEKLFF. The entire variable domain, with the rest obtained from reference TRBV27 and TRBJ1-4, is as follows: EAQVTQNPRYLITVTGKKLTVTCSQNMNHEYMSWYRQDPGLGLRQIYYSMNVEVTDKGDVPEGYKVSRKEKRNFPLILESPSPNQTSLYFCASSFSGVNEKLFFGSGTQLSVL.

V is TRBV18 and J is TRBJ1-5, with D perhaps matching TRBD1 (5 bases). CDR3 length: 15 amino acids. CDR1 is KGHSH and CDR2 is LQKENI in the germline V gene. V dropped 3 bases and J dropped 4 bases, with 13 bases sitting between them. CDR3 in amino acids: CASSPDSSRNQPQHF. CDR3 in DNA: TGTGCCAGCTCACCCGACAGTTCCCGTAATCAGCCCCAGCATTTT.

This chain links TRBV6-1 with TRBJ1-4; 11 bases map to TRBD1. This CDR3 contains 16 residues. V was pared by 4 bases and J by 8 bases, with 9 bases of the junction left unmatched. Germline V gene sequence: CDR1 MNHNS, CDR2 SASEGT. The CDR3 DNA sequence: TGTGCCAGCAGTGGACTCGGACAGGGGGCAGGGGAAAAACTGTTTTTT. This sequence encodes CASSGLGQGAGEKLFF.

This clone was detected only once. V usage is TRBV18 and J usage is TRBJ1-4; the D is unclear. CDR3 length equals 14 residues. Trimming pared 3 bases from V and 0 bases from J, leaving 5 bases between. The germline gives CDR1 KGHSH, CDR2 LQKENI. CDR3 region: CASSPYSTNEKLFF. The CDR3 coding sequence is TGTGCCAGCTCACCCTATTCAACTAATGAAAAACTGTTTTTT.

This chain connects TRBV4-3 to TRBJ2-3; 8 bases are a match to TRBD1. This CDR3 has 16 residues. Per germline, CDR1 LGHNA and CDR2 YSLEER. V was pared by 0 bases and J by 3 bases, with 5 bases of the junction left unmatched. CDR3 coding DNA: TGCGCCAGCAGCCAAGATCCCCAGGGGGCTACAGATACGCAGTATTTT. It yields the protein CASSQDPQGATDTQYF.